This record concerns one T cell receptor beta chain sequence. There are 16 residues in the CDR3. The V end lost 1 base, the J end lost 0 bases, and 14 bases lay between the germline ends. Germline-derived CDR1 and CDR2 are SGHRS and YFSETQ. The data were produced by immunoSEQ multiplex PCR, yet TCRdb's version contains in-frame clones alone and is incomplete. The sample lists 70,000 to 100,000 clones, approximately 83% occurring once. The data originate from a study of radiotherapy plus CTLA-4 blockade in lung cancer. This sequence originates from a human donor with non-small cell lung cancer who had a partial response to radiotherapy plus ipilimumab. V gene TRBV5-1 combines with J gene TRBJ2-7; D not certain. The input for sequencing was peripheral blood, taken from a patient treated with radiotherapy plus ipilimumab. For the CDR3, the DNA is TGCGCCAGCAGCTTGTGGTCAGGCCAAAGCTCCTACGAGCAGTACTTC. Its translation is CASSLWSGQSSYEQYF.